This T cell receptor (beta chain) was sequenced for a study of lung T cells in sarcoidosis with Löfgren's syndrome (dated by TCRdb to the late 2010s). Background for the entire study: Sarcoidosis was characterized as a granulomatous disease that is mostly pulmonary, in which CD4+ T cells accumulate in bronchoalveolar lavage fluid. The repertoire analyses focused on Löfgren's syndrome patients.

This clonotype qualifies as large (0.1 to 1%). It has no known antigen specificity. The record has no base qualities; no much larger clone is one base away. General findings and caveats noted by the study authors: When alphabeta pairing was analyzed, TRAV12-1 tended to pair preferentially with TRBV2, and the resulting paired TCRs displayed CDR3 homology. Recognition of a sarcoidosis-associated antigen was merely suggested, with the antigen itself still putative and unidentified. In Lofgren's syndrome patients, relative to control subjects, TRAV12-1 and TRBV2 were reported to be the most expanded V gene segments. TRAV12-1 and TRBV2 CDR3 motifs were reported to be shared among multiple Löfgren's syndrome patients, suggesting public CD4+ TCR repertoires.

The instrument was an Illumina MiSeq. TCRdb reran the public reads through fastp at Q25 and MiXCR, keeping productive beta chains. Entries are consolidated by CDR3 protein sequence, retaining the most common genes and DNA. The sample table shows 1,500 to 2,000 distinct CDR3 sequences, and 28% are seen once. Approximately 9.9% of the sample is taken by the ten largest. The germline V gene gives CDR1 as SGHTA and CDR2 as FQGNSA. From its cysteine to its phenylalanine, the CDR3 spans 13 amino acids. Only the CDR3 DNA is retained, 39 bases long and in frame from the first base. Trimming takes 2 bases from V and 8 bases from J, and the germline ends sit 12 bases apart. CD4+ T cells collected through bronchoalveolar lavage were the source used for profiling TCR repertoires.

This chain is built from TRBV7-2 and TRBJ1-1; the D gene identity is not certain. The receptor comes from a human donor with sarcoidosis (Löfgren's syndrome or another form), or a control subject (not recorded which). The specimen sequenced was CD4+ T cells from bronchoalveolar lavage. The sequenced DNA: TGTGCCAGCAGCTTAATGGAGGCAGGAGAAGCTTTCTTT. It codes for CASSLMEAGEAFF.